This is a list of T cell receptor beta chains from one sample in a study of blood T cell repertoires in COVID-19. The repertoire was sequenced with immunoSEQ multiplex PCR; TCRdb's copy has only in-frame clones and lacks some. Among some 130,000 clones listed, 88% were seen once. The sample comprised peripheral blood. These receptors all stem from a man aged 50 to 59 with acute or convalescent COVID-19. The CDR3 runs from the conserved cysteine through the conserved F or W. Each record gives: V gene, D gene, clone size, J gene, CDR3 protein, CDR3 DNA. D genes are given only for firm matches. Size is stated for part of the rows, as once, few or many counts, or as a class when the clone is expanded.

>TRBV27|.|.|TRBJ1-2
CASSSRQGLGGYTF
TGTGCCAGCAGTTCCCGCCAGGGCTTAGGGGGCTACACCTTC
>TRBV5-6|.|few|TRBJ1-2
CASSLDQTTYGYTF
TGTGCCAGCAGCTTGGACCAGACAACCTATGGCTACACCTTC
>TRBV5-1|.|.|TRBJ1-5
CASRREDSQPQHF
TGCGCCTCACGCCGTGAGGATAGTCAGCCCCAGCATTTT
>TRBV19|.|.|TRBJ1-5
CASIDKSNQPQHF
TGTGCCAGTATCGACAAGAGCAATCAGCCCCAGCATTTT
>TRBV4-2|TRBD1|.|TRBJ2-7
CASSQDAQGAIYEQYF
TGTGCCAGCAGCCAAGATGCACAGGGGGCGATCTACGAGCAGTACTTC
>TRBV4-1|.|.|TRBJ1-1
CASSQEAGRNTEAFF
TGCGCCAGCAGCCAAGAGGCAGGCCGAAACACTGAAGCTTTCTTT
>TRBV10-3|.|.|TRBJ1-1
CAISETGQMNTEAFF
TGTGCCATCAGTGAGACTGGACAGATGAACACTGAAGCTTTCTTT
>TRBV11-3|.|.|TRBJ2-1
CASSTEGSSYNEQFF
TGTGCCAGCAGCACCGAGGGCAGCTCCTACAATGAGCAGTTCTTC
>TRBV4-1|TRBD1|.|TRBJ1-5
CASSPQALRTGGRQPQHF
TGCGCCAGCAGCCCTCAGGCCTTGAGGACAGGGGGCCGGCAGCCCCAGCATTTT
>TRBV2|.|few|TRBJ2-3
CASSPRTTTDTQYF
TGTGCCAGCAGCCCCAGGACAACCACAGATACGCAGTATTTT
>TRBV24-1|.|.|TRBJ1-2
CATSGGNYGYTF
TGTGCCACCAGTGGAGGGAACTATGGCTACACCTTC
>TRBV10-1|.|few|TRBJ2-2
CASSESGLDTGELFF
TGCGCCAGCAGTGAGTCGGGACTTGACACCGGGGAGCTGTTTTTT
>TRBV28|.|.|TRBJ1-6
CASSYPGQGRSLHF
TGTGCCAGCAGCTACCCGGGACAAGGGAGATCCCTCCACTTT
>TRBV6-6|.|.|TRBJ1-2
CASSPIGDMGYGYTF
TGTGCCAGCAGCCCGATCGGTGACATGGGCTATGGCTACACCTTC
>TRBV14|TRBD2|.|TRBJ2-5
CASSKSSGGVRETQYF
TGTGCCAGCAGCAAAAGCAGCGGGGGGGTTCGGGAGACCCAGTACTTC
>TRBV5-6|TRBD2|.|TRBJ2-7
CASGQGLAGVRGLYEQYF
TGTGCCAGCGGCCAGGGACTAGCGGGAGTCCGAGGCCTCTACGAGCAGTACTTC
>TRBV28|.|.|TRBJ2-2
CASSSIEGTTGELFF
TGTGCCAGCAGCTCCATAGAAGGGACTACCGGGGAGCTGTTTTTT
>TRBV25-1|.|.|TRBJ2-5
CASSDPPMGQETQYF
TGTGCCAGCAGTGACCCCCCAATGGGGCAGGAGACCCAGTACTTC
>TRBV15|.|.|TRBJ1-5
CATSRVGGGQPQHF
TGTGCCACCAGCAGAGTCGGGGGGGGACAGCCCCAGCATTTT
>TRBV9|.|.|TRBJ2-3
CASSPRLGAQYF
TGTGCCAGCAGCCCCCGACTAGGAGCGCAGTATTTT
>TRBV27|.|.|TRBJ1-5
CASSSRGSNQPQHF
TGTGCCAGCAGTTCCCGGGGGAGCAATCAGCCCCAGCATTTT
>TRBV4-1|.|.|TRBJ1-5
CASSQDSVEHQPQHF
TGCGCCAGCAGCCAAGACTCGGTCGAGCATCAGCCCCAGCATTTT
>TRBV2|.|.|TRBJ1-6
CATSPGANSPLHF
TGTGCCACCAGTCCTGGGGCGAATTCACCCCTCCACTTT
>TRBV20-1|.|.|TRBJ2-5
CSGGVLETQYF
TGCAGTGGCGGAGTGCTGGAGACCCAGTACTTC
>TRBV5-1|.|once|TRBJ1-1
CASSTQGPVITEAFF
TGCGCCAGCAGTACCCAGGGCCCAGTCATCACTGAAGCTTTCTTT
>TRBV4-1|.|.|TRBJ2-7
CASSQNRLEQYF
TGCGCCAGCAGCCAAAACAGGCTAGAGCAGTACTTC
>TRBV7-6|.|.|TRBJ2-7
CASSYERGGPYEQYF
TGTGCCAGCAGTTACGAAAGGGGGGGACCATACGAGCAGTACTTC
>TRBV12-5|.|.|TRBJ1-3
CASGLEYKNTIYF
TGTGCTAGTGGTTTGGAATATAAAAACACCATATATTTT
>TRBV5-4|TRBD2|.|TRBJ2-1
CASSSRLTSGGGNEQFF
TGTGCCAGCAGCTCCCGACTGACTAGCGGGGGAGGAAATGAGCAGTTCTTC
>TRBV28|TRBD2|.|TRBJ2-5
CASSPSGGEETQYF
TGTGCCAGCAGTCCGAGCGGGGGGGAAGAGACCCAGTACTTC
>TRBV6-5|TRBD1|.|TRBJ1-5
CASSSQGASNQPQHF
TGTGCCAGCAGTTCCCAGGGGGCCAGCAATCAGCCCCAGCATTTT
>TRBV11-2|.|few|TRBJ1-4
CASSFGVTNEKLFF
TGTGCCAGCAGCTTCGGGGTGACCAATGAAAAACTGTTTTTT
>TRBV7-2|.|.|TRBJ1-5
CASSSDGLGGQPQHF
TGTGCCAGCAGCTCGGACGGACTAGGGGGTCAGCCCCAGCATTTT
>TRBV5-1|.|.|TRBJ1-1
CASSSQGITEAFF
TGCGCCAGCAGCTCACAGGGTATCACTGAAGCTTTCTTT
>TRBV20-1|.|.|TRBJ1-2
CSAPGGIFGF
TGCAGTGCTCCGGGAGGGATATTTGGATTC
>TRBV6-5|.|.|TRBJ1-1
CASSYSKGRAFF
TGTGCCAGCAGTTACTCTAAAGGGAGAGCTTTCTTT
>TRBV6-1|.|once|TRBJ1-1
CASSETPTSQGVNTEAFF
TGTGCCAGCAGTGAAACCCCTACCTCACAGGGAGTGAACACTGAAGCTTTCTTT
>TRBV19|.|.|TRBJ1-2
CASSIEALGGYGYTF
TGTGCCAGTAGTATAGAAGCGCTTGGCGGCTATGGCTACACCTTC
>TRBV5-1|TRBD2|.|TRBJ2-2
CASSLEGGRAAGELFF
TGCGCCAGCAGCTTGGAGGGCGGGAGGGCCGCGGGGGAGCTGTTTTTT
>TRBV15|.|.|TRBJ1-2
CATSTSFYGYTF
TGTGCCACCAGCACGAGTTTCTATGGCTACACCTTC
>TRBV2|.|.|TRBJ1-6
CASRNSQGKANSPLHF
TGTGCCAGCAGGAACAGTCAGGGGAAAGCTAATTCACCCCTCCACTTT
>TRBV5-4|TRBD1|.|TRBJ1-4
CASSAGQGNEKLFF
TGTGCCAGCAGCGCGGGACAGGGGAACGAAAAACTGTTTTTT
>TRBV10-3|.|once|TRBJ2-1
CAIDPEGGVNEQFF
TGTGCCATCGACCCCGAGGGTGGGGTGAATGAGCAGTTCTTC
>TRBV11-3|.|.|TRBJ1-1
CASSLDGQQNTEAFF
TGTGCCAGCAGCTTAGACGGACAGCAGAACACTGAAGCTTTCTTT
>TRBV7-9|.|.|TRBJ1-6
CASSPARGAPLHF
TGTGCCAGCAGCCCCGCACGCGGAGCACCCCTCCACTTT
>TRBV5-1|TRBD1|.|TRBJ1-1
CASRSQGYTEAFF
TGCGCCAGCAGGTCACAGGGGTACACTGAAGCTTTCTTT
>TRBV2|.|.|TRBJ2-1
CASSLQGVNEQFF
TGTGCCAGCAGTCTACAGGGCGTCAATGAGCAGTTCTTC
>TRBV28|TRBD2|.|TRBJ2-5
CASSWGSGAQETQYF
TGTGCCAGCAGTTGGGGTAGCGGGGCCCAAGAGACCCAGTACTTC
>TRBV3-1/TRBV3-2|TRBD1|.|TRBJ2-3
CASSLYGQGGTDTQYF
TGTGCCAGCAGCCTATATGGACAGGGGGGCACAGATACGCAGTATTTT
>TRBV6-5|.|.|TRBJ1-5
CASGPNSNQPQHF
TGTGCCAGCGGCCCAAATAGCAATCAGCCCCAGCATTTT
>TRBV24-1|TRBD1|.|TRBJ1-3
CATSDTRQGGNTIYF
TGTGCCACCAGTGATACCCGACAGGGTGGCAACACCATATATTTT
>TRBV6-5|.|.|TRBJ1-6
CASRSNSPLHF
TGTGCCAGCAGGAGTAATTCACCCCTCCACTTT
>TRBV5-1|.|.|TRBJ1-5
CASSLGQGTQPQHF
TGCGCCAGCAGCTTGGGGCAGGGGACTCAGCCCCAGCATTTT
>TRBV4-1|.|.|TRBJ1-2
CASSQDSPNRGYTF
TGCGCCAGCAGCCAAGATAGCCCGAATCGGGGCTACACCTTC
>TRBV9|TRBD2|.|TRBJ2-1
CASSITGTSDYNEQFF
TGTGCCAGCAGCATAACCGGGACTAGCGACTACAATGAGCAGTTCTTC
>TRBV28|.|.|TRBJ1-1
CASSSGMNTEAFF
TGTGCCAGCAGTAGCGGCATGAACACTGAAGCTTTCTTT
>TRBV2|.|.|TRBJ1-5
CASSGDWGSNQPQHF
TGTGCCAGCAGCGGGGACTGGGGGAGCAATCAGCCCCAGCATTTT
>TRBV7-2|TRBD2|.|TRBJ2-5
CASSLAGGQETQYF
TGTGCCAGCAGCTTAGCGGGAGGGCAGGAGACCCAGTACTTC
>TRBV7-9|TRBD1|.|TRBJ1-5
CASSLGQGETNSNQPQHF
TGTGCCAGCAGCTTAGGGCAGGGGGAGACTAATAGCAATCAGCCCCAGCATTTT
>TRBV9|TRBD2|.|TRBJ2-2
CASSPGGWNTGELFF
TGTGCCAGCAGCCCGGGAGGGTGGAACACCGGGGAGCTGTTTTTT